What follows are 27 T cell receptor beta chains derived from one specimen sequenced in a study of cytomegalovirus exposure and HLA in healthy donors. The PCR used 60 Vbeta and 13 Jbeta primers. Only in-frame clones appear in the TCRdb table, and some are missing; sequencing was by immunoSEQ multiplex PCR. In total, the table holds approximately 100,000 clones. Sample: PBMCs. The receptors derive from a man aged 45-65 years in good health and CMV-seronegative.

This chain connects TRBV19 to TRBJ1-1, with 10 bases lining up with TRBD1. V trimming: 6 bases; J trimming: 5 bases; junction bases outside the gene matches: 9. CDR1 is LNHDA and CDR2 is SQIVND in the germline V gene (reference sequence). The CDR3 length is 15 residues. CDR3 sequence reads: CASSLGGQGSTEAFF. The DNA for the CDR3 is TGTGCCAGTAGCCTGGGGGGACAGGGGAGTACTGAAGCTTTCTTT.

The gene calls are TRBV7-9 and TRBJ2-3, with a possible D match to TRBD2 (7 bases). The germline V and J ends were trimmed by 5 bases and 7 bases, with 19 bases remaining between them. CDR1 SEHNR and CDR2 FQNEAQ come from the germline V gene (reference sequence). This CDR3 is 15 amino acids long. CDR3 coding DNA: TGTGCCAGCAGCCCCCGGGGGGCGGCGGTTCATACGCAGTATTTT. Translated, it gives CASSPRGAAVHTQYF.

V is TRBV18 and J is TRBJ1-1; 10 nucleotides line up with TRBD1. The V gene's germline CDR1 is KGHSH and CDR2 LQKENI. The V and J ends lost 5 bases and 3 bases, in that order; junction bases with no gene match: 12. This CDR3 comprises 17 residues. The CDR3 nucleotides read TGTGCCAGCTCATCAGACAGGGGGCGACAGGTGGACACTGAAGCTTTCTTT. Protein sequence: CASSSDRGRQVDTEAFF.

V is TRBV14 and J is TRBJ1-2; TRBD1 might be the D (5 bases). The CDR3 contains 13 residues. CDR1 is SGHDN, CDR2 FVKESK, per germline. V lost 4 bases and J 3 bases, leaving 9 bases between the germline ends. CDR3 protein: CASSPDSYYGYTF. The CDR3 coding sequence is TGTGCCAGCAGCCCCGACAGCTACTATGGCTACACCTTC.

The V call is TRBV7-6, the J call TRBJ2-7; 7 bases line up with TRBD2. Germline CDR1 reads SGHVS; CDR2 reads FNYEAQ. This CDR3 is built from 14 residues. V lost 4 bases, J lost 0 bases, and 3 bases stayed unmatched. The CDR3 DNA sequence: TGTGCCAGCAGCTACTCTAGCGGCTCCTACGAGCAGTACTTC. As protein: CASSYSSGSYEQYF.

V is TRBV19 and J is TRBJ1-1; 11 nucleotides match TRBD1. The CDR3 covers 16 residues. Germline assignment: CDR1 LNHDA and CDR2 SQIVND (reference sequence). The trim removed 5 bases at V and 4 bases at J, leaving 9 bases unmatched. The CDR3 region is CASSPGTGGKGTEAFF. The CDR3 bases are TGTGCCAGTAGTCCAGGGACAGGGGGGAAGGGCACTGAAGCTTTCTTT.

The rearrangement uses TRBV7-9 and TRBJ1-5; 7 bases are shared with TRBD1. Germline V gene lookup returns CDR1 SEHNR and CDR2 FQNEAQ (reference sequence). This CDR3 is 14 amino acids long. V was pared by 5 bases and J by 3 bases, with 4 bases of the junction left unmatched. The CDR3 is CASSETGDNQPQHF. In nucleotides, the CDR3 is TGTGCCAGCAGCGAAACAGGGGACAATCAGCCCCAGCATTTT.

The chain links TRBV5-1 to TRBJ2-7; 7 bases align to TRBD1. With V trimmed by 4 bases and J by 0 bases, 4 bases remained unmatched. The length of the CDR3 is 14 residues. Germline loops: CDR1 SGHRS, CDR2 YFSETQ. CDR3 sequence (DNA): TGCGCCAGCAGCAGGGACAGAAGCTCCTACGAGCAGTACTTC. Its protein product is CASSRDRSSYEQYF.

The chain joins TRBV10-3 to TRBJ2-7; 8 bases are shared with TRBD2. The CDR3 extends over 15 amino acids. Per the germline V gene, CDR1 is ENHRY and CDR2 is SYGVKD. The J segment lost 3 bases and the V segment lost 7 bases, leaving 11 bases of the junction unmatched. The chain's CDR3 is CAITPSLAGSYEQYF. CDR3 sequence (DNA): TGTGCCATCACCCCCTCGTTAGCGGGAAGCTACGAGCAGTACTTC.

This chain joins TRBV10-3 and TRBJ1-2, with D unclear. Trimming left V 0 bases short and J 4 bases short, with 9 bases between. This CDR3 comprises 14 residues. Germline CDR1 is ENHRY and CDR2 is SYGVKD. DNA of the CDR3: TGTGCCATCAGTGAGTCTCGAGGTAGCTATGGCTACACCTTC. Translation gives CAISESRGSYGYTF.

This chain links TRBV5-1 with TRBJ1-1; D is uncertain. CDR3 length: 13 amino acids. Trimming removed 1 base from V and 5 bases from J, with 9 bases in between. Germline V gives CDR1 SGHRS, CDR2 YFSETQ. This chain's CDR3 is CASSLTPETEAFF. DNA of the CDR3: TGCGCCAGCAGCTTGACACCGGAGACTGAAGCTTTCTTT.

DNA of the CDR3: TGCGCCAGCAGCCAAGATCCTGCGGGAGTATCATACGAGCAGTACTTC. It is translated as CASSQDPAGVSYEQYF. The chain employs TRBV4-3 and TRBJ2-7, with 7 bases matching TRBD2. This CDR3 spans 16 amino acids. CDR1 is LGHNA, CDR2 YSLEER, per germline. With 0 bases clipped from V and 4 bases from J, the junction kept 9 bases outside the gene matches.

V is TRBV27 and J is TRBJ2-7; a possible D gene is TRBD2 (6 bases). The CDR3 is 14 amino acids. Germline CDR1 and CDR2: MNHEY and SMNVEV (reference sequence). Deletions cut 5 bases from V and 3 bases from J, with 14 bases between. CDR3 bases: TGTGCCAGCAGTAAAACTGGGAGGTACTACGAGCAGTACTTC. Translating gives CASSKTGRYYEQYF.

The CDR3 nucleotides read TGTGCCAGCCAGTGGACTAGCGGCTACAATGAGCAGTTCTTC. Translation gives CASQWTSGYNEQFF. V and J are TRBV2 and TRBJ2-1, with 10 bases lining up with TRBD2. This CDR3 is 14 amino acids long. Germline lookup yields CDR1 SNHLY and CDR2 FYNNEI. Trimming removed 8 bases from V and 3 bases from J; junction bases left unmatched: 4.

The genes are TRBV18 and TRBJ1-2; D ambiguous. In germline, CDR1 is KGHSH, CDR2 LQKENI. The V and J ends lost 6 bases and 4 bases respectively, with 6 bases between them. This CDR3 has 11 amino acids. CDR3 amino acids: CASSLLYGYTF. The CDR3 DNA is TGTGCCAGCTCCCTTCTCTATGGCTACACCTTC.

This chain joins TRBV13 and TRBJ1-4, with no clear D. CDR1 is PRHDT, CDR2 FYEKMQ, per germline (reference sequence). This CDR3 has 13 amino acids. V lost 2 bases and J 8 bases, leaving 9 bases between the germline ends. The CDR3 is CASSLRAGEKLFF. CDR3 nucleotides: TGTGCCAGCAGCTTACGGGCGGGAGAAAAACTGTTTTTT.

J is TRBJ1-2 and V is TRBV5-4, with unresolved D. The V and J ends lost 0 bases and 1 base respectively, with 4 bases between them. This CDR3 region has 13 residues. The germline V gene encodes CDR1 SGHNT and CDR2 YYREEE (reference sequence). The CDR3: CASSLDGNYGYTF. Written as DNA, the CDR3 is TGTGCCAGCAGCTTGGACGGTAACTATGGCTACACCTTC.

The chain links TRBV7-3 to TRBJ1-2; D possibly corresponds to TRBD1 (5 bases). The germline gives CDR1 SGHTA, CDR2 FQGTGA. The CDR3 extends over 13 amino acids. V was cut by 4 bases and J by 8 bases, with 14 bases left in between. CDR3 nucleotides: TGTGCCAGCAGCTCCCAGGGAGGGGTAGGCTACACCTTC. Encoded protein: CASSSQGGVGYTF.

CDR3 loop: CASRTGLFTTNEKLFF. The CDR3 DNA is TGTGCCAGCCGGACAGGACTCTTCACAACTAATGAAAAACTGTTTTTT. V usage is TRBV5-5 and J usage is TRBJ1-4, with 7 bases identical to TRBD1. Germline V gives CDR1 SGHKS, CDR2 YYEKEE (reference sequence). The CDR3 length is 16 residues. Germline trimming cut 7 bases from V and 0 bases from J; bases unmatched to any gene: 9.

CDR3 loop: CASTPRDFTGELFF. CDR3 nucleotide sequence: TGTGCCAGCACCCCCAGGGATTTCACCGGGGAGCTGTTTTTT. The chain recombines TRBV5-4 with TRBJ2-2, with a tentative D call TRBD1 (5 bases). V lost 6 bases, J lost 4 bases, and 13 bases lay in between. CDR1 SGHNT and CDR2 YYREEE come from the germline V gene (reference sequence). The length of the CDR3 is 14 residues.

The chain recombines TRBV27 with TRBJ1-5; D remains unclear. The V end lost 1 base, the J end lost 0 bases, and 7 bases lay between the germline ends. The CDR3 has 15 amino acids. CDR1 is MNHEY and CDR2 is SMNVEV in the germline V gene (reference sequence). The CDR3 DNA sequence: TGTGCCAGCAGTTTATTACAGAATAGCAATCAGCCCCAGCATTTT. This gives the protein CASSLLQNSNQPQHF.

The chain uses TRBV19 and TRBJ2-3, with 14 bases aligning to TRBD2. CDR3 size: 14 residues. V lost 8 bases, J lost 3 bases, and 1 base stayed unmatched. In germline, CDR1 is LNHDA, CDR2 SQIVND (reference sequence). CDR3 nucleotide sequence: TGTGCCAGTGGGACTAGCGGGAGAACAGATACGCAGTATTTT. Its protein product is CASGTSGRTDTQYF.

This sequence joins TRBV6-5 and TRBJ1-2; no firm D call. V lost 6 bases, J lost 3 bases, and 8 bases lay in between. This CDR3 spans 12 amino acids. Per germline, CDR1 MNHEY and CDR2 SVGAGI. CDR3 nucleotides: TGTGCCAGCAGGAGGGAGGACTATGGCTACACCTTC. This sequence encodes CASRREDYGYTF.

The chain joins TRBV29-1 to TRBJ2-3; perhaps TRBD2 as D (7 bases). Germline V gene lookup returns CDR1 SQVTM and CDR2 ANQGSEA. V was trimmed by 0 bases and J by 5 bases, leaving 9 bases between them. The length of the CDR3 is 13 residues. The CDR3 is CSVEERGGDTQYF. The CDR3 nucleotides are TGCAGCGTTGAAGAGAGGGGGGGAGATACGCAGTATTTT.

This chain uses TRBV25-1 with TRBJ1-2; 7 positions match TRBD1. Germline CDR1 is MGHDK and CDR2 is SYGVNS. The CDR3 is 14 amino acids. With 5 bases clipped from V and 8 bases from J, the junction kept 11 bases outside the gene matches. The CDR3 is CASSPPETGYGYTF. Written as DNA, the CDR3 is TGTGCCAGCAGTCCCCCAGAGACAGGGTACGGCTACACCTTC.

The chain has TRBV25-1 and TRBJ2-5; 13 bases align to TRBD2. V was clipped by 0 bases and J by 4 bases; unmatched bases: 2. The germline gives CDR1 MGHDK, CDR2 SYGVNS. The CDR3 sequence is 16 residues long. CDR3 residues: CASSEYRLAGGETQYF. CDR3 coding DNA: TGTGCCAGCAGTGAATATAGACTAGCGGGAGGAGAGACCCAGTACTTC.

The J gene is TRBJ2-2, the V gene TRBV2, with 7 bases aligning to TRBD1. Germline V CDR1 and CDR2: SNHLY, FYNNEI. The CDR3 sequence is 14 residues long. Trimming removed 8 bases from V and 3 bases from J; junction bases left unmatched: 6. The CDR3 sequence is CASGRDRYTGELFF. In DNA form, the CDR3 reads TGTGCCAGCGGTAGGGACAGATACACCGGGGAGCTGTTTTTT.